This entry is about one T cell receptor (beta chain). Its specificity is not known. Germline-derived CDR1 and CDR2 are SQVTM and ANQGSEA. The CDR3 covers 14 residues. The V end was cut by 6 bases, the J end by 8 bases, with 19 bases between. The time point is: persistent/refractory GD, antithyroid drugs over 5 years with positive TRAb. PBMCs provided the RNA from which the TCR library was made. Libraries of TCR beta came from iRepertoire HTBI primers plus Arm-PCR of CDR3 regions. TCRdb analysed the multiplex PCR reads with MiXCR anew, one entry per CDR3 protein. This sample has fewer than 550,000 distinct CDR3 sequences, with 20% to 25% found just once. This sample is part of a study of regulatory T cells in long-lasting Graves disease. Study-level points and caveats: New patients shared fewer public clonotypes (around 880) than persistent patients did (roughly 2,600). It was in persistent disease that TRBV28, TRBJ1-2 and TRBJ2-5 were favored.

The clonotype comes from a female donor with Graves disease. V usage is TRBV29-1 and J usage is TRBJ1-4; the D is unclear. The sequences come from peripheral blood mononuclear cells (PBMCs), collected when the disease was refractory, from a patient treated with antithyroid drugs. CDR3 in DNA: TGCAGCGTACCGGTCGGGCCGAGGCTAGAAAAACTGTTTTTT. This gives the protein CSVPVGPRLEKLFF. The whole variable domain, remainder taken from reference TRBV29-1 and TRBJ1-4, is SAVISQKPSRDICQRGTSLTIQCQVDSQVTMMFWYRQQPGQSLTLIATANQGSEATYESGFVIDKFPISRPNLTFSTLTVSNMSPEDSSIYLCSVPVGPRLEKLFFGSGTQLSVL.